The rows below give T cell receptor beta chains drawn from one sample of a study of blood T cell repertoires in COVID-19. TCRdb's table, derived via immunoSEQ multiplex PCR, lists solely in-frame clones and lacks some. The table records about 110,000 clones, about two thirds of them present only once. Material: peripheral blood. The receptors shown here come from a woman aged 40 to 49 with acute or convalescent COVID-19. The CDR3 runs from the conserved cysteine through the conserved F or W. Fields, in order: V gene, J gene, clone size, D gene, CDR3 protein, CDR3 DNA. A D gene is named only where the DNA matches it firmly. Expanded clones get a size class; other rows say once, few or many, or leave the size out.

V: TRBV5-6; J: TRBJ2-1; size: .; D: TRBD2; CDR3: CASSGYGGGNNEQFF; DNA: TGTGCCAGCAGCGGTTATGGCGGGGGGAACAATGAGCAGTTCTTC
V: TRBV5-1; J: TRBJ1-5; size: .; D: .; CDR3: CASSDGQFSNQPQHF; DNA: TGCGCCAGCAGCGACGGACAGTTTAGCAATCAGCCCCAGCATTTT
V: TRBV29-1; J: TRBJ1-1; size: .; D: .; CDR3: CSVVETGGTEAFF; DNA: TGCAGCGTTGTCGAGACAGGAGGCACTGAAGCTTTCTTT
V: TRBV28; J: TRBJ1-5; size: .; D: .; CDR3: CASSLVETGKQPQHF; DNA: TGTGCCAGCAGTTTGGTGGAAACAGGGAAGCAGCCCCAGCATTTT
V: TRBV29-1; J: TRBJ2-2; size: .; D: TRBD1; CDR3: CSVEHSTGGPLTGELFF; DNA: TGCAGCGTTGAACATAGCACAGGGGGCCCTCTCACCGGGGAGCTGTTTTTT
V: TRBV5-1; J: TRBJ2-7; size: once; D: .; CDR3: CASSREGVGDEQYF; DNA: TGCGCCAGCAGCCGCGAGGGGGTCGGGGACGAGCAGTACTTC
V: TRBV5-1; J: TRBJ2-1; size: .; D: TRBD2; CDR3: CASSISGGPYNEQFF; DNA: TGCGCCAGCAGCATTAGCGGGGGGCCCTACAATGAGCAGTTCTTC
V: TRBV7-2; J: TRBJ1-1; size: .; D: TRBD1; CDR3: CASSFGTGVNTEAFF; DNA: TGTGCCAGCAGCTTCGGAACAGGGGTGAACACTGAAGCTTTCTTT
V: TRBV12-5; J: TRBJ1-4; size: .; D: .; CDR3: CASATGIATNEKLFF; DNA: TGTGCTAGTGCCACAGGGATTGCAACTAATGAAAAACTGTTTTTT
V: TRBV3-1/TRBV3-2; J: TRBJ2-2; size: .; D: TRBD2; CDR3: CASGGLAGGTGELFF; DNA: TGTGCCAGCGGCGGCCTAGCGGGGGGAACCGGGGAGCTGTTTTTT
V: TRBV5-1; J: TRBJ1-2; size: few; D: TRBD1; CDR3: CASSRTGSNYGYTF; DNA: TGCGCCAGCAGTCGGACAGGATCTAACTATGGCTACACCTTC
V: TRBV7-2; J: TRBJ2-3; size: .; D: .; CDR3: CASSSLRQVGQDTQYF; DNA: TGTGCCAGCAGCTCATTGCGACAGGTTGGCCAAGATACGCAGTATTTT
V: TRBV3-1/TRBV3-2; J: TRBJ1-1; size: .; D: .; CDR3: CASSLGVEAFF; DNA: TGTGCCAGCAGCCTGGGAGTTGAAGCTTTCTTT
V: TRBV7-8; J: TRBJ1-5; size: .; D: .; CDR3: CASSLRTNSNQPQHF; DNA: TGTGCCAGCAGCTTAAGGACAAATAGCAATCAGCCCCAGCATTTT
V: TRBV6-6; J: TRBJ2-7; size: few; D: TRBD1; CDR3: CASRKLPGQGSYEQYF; DNA: TGTGCCAGCAGGAAACTACCGGGACAGGGATCCTACGAGCAGTACTTC
V: TRBV7-8; J: TRBJ1-6; size: many; D: .; CDR3: CASSSNAGSYNSPLHF; DNA: TGTGCCAGCAGCTCGAACGCCGGGTCCTATAATTCACCCCTCCACTTT
V: TRBV4-3; J: TRBJ2-5; size: .; D: TRBD1; CDR3: CASSQDWTGETQYF; DNA: TGCGCCAGCAGCCAAGATTGGACAGGAGAGACCCAGTACTTC
V: TRBV5-1; J: TRBJ1-2; size: few; D: .; CDR3: CASSLEKQGNGYTF; DNA: TGCGCCAGCAGCTTGGAGAAACAGGGAAATGGCTACACCTTC
V: TRBV15; J: TRBJ2-6; size: .; D: .; CDR3: CATSRDLVGGGANVLTF; DNA: TGTGCCACCAGCAGAGATCTGGTGGGGGGTGGGGCCAACGTCCTGACTTTC
V: TRBV28; J: TRBJ1-1; size: .; D: .; CDR3: CASGIQGGGTEAFF; DNA: TGTGCCAGCGGAATACAGGGTGGGGGCACTGAAGCTTTCTTT
V: TRBV10-2; J: TRBJ2-3; size: few; D: .; CDR3: CASTHGSPGIGTDTQYF; DNA: TGCGCCAGCACACACGGGAGTCCAGGGATAGGCACAGATACGCAGTATTTT
V: TRBV9; J: TRBJ1-1; size: .; D: .; CDR3: CASSVSSENTEAFF; DNA: TGTGCCAGCAGCGTATCTAGTGAGAACACTGAAGCTTTCTTT
V: TRBV2; J: TRBJ1-2; size: once; D: TRBD1; CDR3: CASRTNYRGRNYGYTF; DNA: TGTGCCAGCAGGACCAATTACAGGGGCCGAAACTATGGCTACACCTTC
V: TRBV6-5; J: TRBJ2-6; size: .; D: .; CDR3: CASSYSGQSGANVLTF; DNA: TGTGCCAGCAGTTACTCGGGGCAGTCTGGGGCCAACGTCCTGACTTTC
V: TRBV5-4; J: TRBJ2-7; size: .; D: TRBD1; CDR3: CASSPPRDRGYEQYF; DNA: TGTGCCAGCAGCCCCCCCCGGGACAGGGGTTACGAGCAGTACTTC
V: TRBV19; J: TRBJ1-1; size: .; D: TRBD1; CDR3: CASSRQGMGTEAFF; DNA: TGTGCCAGTAGCAGACAGGGCATGGGGACTGAAGCTTTCTTT
V: TRBV9; J: TRBJ1-3; size: .; D: TRBD1; CDR3: CASSASQGFGNTIYF; DNA: TGTGCCAGCAGCGCCTCACAGGGGTTTGGAAACACCATATATTTT
V: TRBV9; J: TRBJ2-7; size: .; D: .; CDR3: CASSPSMGTSYEQYF; DNA: TGTGCCAGCAGCCCAAGTATGGGTACTAGCTACGAGCAGTACTTC
V: TRBV7-2; J: TRBJ2-7; size: .; D: TRBD2; CDR3: CASSLRRGGVDEQYF; DNA: TGTGCCAGCAGCTTAAGGCGGGGGGGCGTGGACGAGCAGTACTTC
V: TRBV28; J: TRBJ1-5; size: few; D: TRBD1; CDR3: CASRTGGSQPQHF; DNA: TGTGCCAGCAGAACAGGGGGAAGTCAGCCCCAGCATTTT
V: TRBV9; J: TRBJ2-5; size: .; D: .; CDR3: CASSVVGGGETQYF; DNA: TGTGCCAGCAGCGTAGTAGGGGGTGGGGAGACCCAGTACTTC
V: TRBV27; J: TRBJ2-4; size: .; D: TRBD1; CDR3: CASSKHHLRQGSRENIQYF; DNA: TGTGCCAGCAGCAAACATCATCTAAGACAGGGGAGTAGGGAAAACATTCAGTACTTC
V: TRBV7-6; J: TRBJ2-2; size: .; D: .; CDR3: CASSPSPGSGTGELFF; DNA: TGTGCCAGCAGCCCAAGTCCGGGGAGCGGGACCGGGGAGCTGTTTTTT
V: TRBV27; J: TRBJ1-3; size: .; D: .; CDR3: CASSPRPGNTIYF; DNA: TGTGCCAGCAGCCCCAGGCCTGGAAACACCATATATTTT
V: TRBV6-5; J: TRBJ2-1; size: .; D: TRBD2; CDR3: CASDLSGGSYNEQFF; DNA: TGTGCCAGCGATCTTAGCGGGGGCTCCTACAATGAGCAGTTCTTC
V: TRBV5-5; J: TRBJ1-1; size: many; D: TRBD1; CDR3: CASLRTGGNTEAFF; DNA: TGTGCCAGCCTCCGGACAGGGGGGAACACTGAAGCTTTCTTT
V: TRBV3-1/TRBV3-2; J: TRBJ1-2; size: .; D: .; CDR3: CASSQEAGSVYTF; DNA: TGTGCCAGCAGCCAAGAGGCGGGATCAGTCTACACCTTC
V: TRBV3-1/TRBV3-2; J: TRBJ2-5; size: .; D: .; CDR3: CASSRGLSQETQYF; DNA: TGTGCCAGCAGCCGGGGACTCTCCCAAGAGACCCAGTACTTC
V: TRBV5-4; J: TRBJ2-7; size: .; D: .; CDR3: CASSRGSYEQYF; DNA: TGTGCCAGCAGCCGCGGGTCCTACGAGCAGTACTTC
V: TRBV5-3; J: TRBJ2-7; size: .; D: TRBD1; CDR3: CARSYRQGPYEQYF; DNA: TGTGCCAGAAGCTACAGACAGGGCCCCTACGAGCAGTACTTC
V: TRBV27; J: TRBJ1-4; size: .; D: .; CDR3: CASSLGSGSNEKLFF; DNA: TGTGCCAGCAGTTTAGGGTCAGGGTCTAATGAAAAACTGTTTTTT